Listed here is a single T cell receptor beta chain. CDR3 and TCR beta VDJ profiling relied on genomic DNA as the template. TCRdb itself ran the reads through MiXCR, one entry per CDR3 protein. The repertoire holds 89,000 or so distinct CDR3 sequences, with about 63% as singletons. The data derive from a study of CD8+CD57+ T cells in acquired aplastic anemia. Study overall: Sorted cells (CD4+ and CD8+) yielded DNA amounts that averaged around 3.1 ug.

Only patients with CD8+CD57+ cell expansion on flow cytometry were chosen for sequencing. The germline V gene encodes CDR1 DFQATT and CDR2 SNEGSKA (reference sequence). Between the trimmed V and J ends, which lost 6 bases and 5 bases, there was a span of 16 bases. This CDR3 contains 13 residues. This clonotype originated in a human donor with aplastic anemia. Sequencing was carried out using sorted CD4+, CD8+, or CD8+CD57+ T cells (not recorded which) from PBMCs. The chain joins TRBV20-1 to TRBJ1-1, with D possibly matching TRBD1 (6 bases). The CDR3 sequence is CSAILRGETEAFF. The CDR3 nucleotides read TGCAGTGCCATACTCAGGGGTGAAACTGAAGCTTTCTTT.